This T cell receptor (beta chain) was identified in a study of identical twins. Carrying unique molecular identifiers, the cDNA also gained a universal primer site through template switching. Each CDR3 protein is one row after TCRdb ran MiXCR on the 5' RACE reads. The sample has 1.5 million to 2 million distinct CDR3 sequences, about 32% seen once; the top ten hold about 0.3%. Everyone who gave samples was a healthy Caucasian. CDR3 length equals 12 residues. Germline V CDR1 and CDR2: SGHKS, YYEKEE (reference sequence). Worth noting for this clonotype: What it recognizes is unknown.

Notes on the study in general: There is a chance that invariant MAIT and iNKT cells partially muddied zero-insertion analyses. The study found excess low generation probability among twin-shared out-of-frame alpha sequences.

This TCR came from a newborn girl in good health. The rearrangement joins TRBV5-5 to TRBJ2-7; D is unresolved. The closer fit of TRBJ2-5 to the DNA end suggests the J call may be wrong. Source material: cord blood. The CDR3 here is CASSRLSETQYF. In DNA form, the CDR3 reads TGTGCCAGCAGCCGCCTATCCGAGACCCAGTACTTC.